This is a list of T cell receptor beta chains from one sample in a study of cytomegalovirus exposure and HLA in healthy donors. Only in-frame clones appear in the TCRdb table, and some are missing; sequencing was by immunoSEQ multiplex PCR. This table has around 78,000 clones, around 80% appearing once. Sequencing was performed on PBMCs. Source of these receptors: a male donor in good health and CMV-seronegative. The CDR3 runs from the conserved cysteine through the conserved F or W. A D gene is named only where the DNA matches it firmly.

J gene,V gene,D gene,CDR3 protein,CDR3 DNA
TRBJ1-5,TRBV7-9,.,CASSQSPGEQPQHF,TGTGCCAGCAGCCAAAGTCCAGGGGAACAGCCCCAGCATTTT
TRBJ2-7,TRBV6-6,.,CASRVGGVGEQYF,TGTGCCAGCAGGGTAGGGGGTGTGGGCGAGCAGTACTTC
TRBJ2-7,TRBV7-9,.,CSSSGLLFEQYF,TGTTCCAGCAGCGGACTACTTTTTGAGCAGTACTTC
TRBJ2-2,TRBV7-6,.,CASSLEVDSTIGELFF,TGTGCCAGCAGCTTAGAGGTCGACAGTACCATCGGGGAGCTGTTTTTT
TRBJ2-1,TRBV7-2,TRBD1,CASSLVGTGANEQFF,TGTGCCAGCAGCTTAGTAGGGACAGGGGCGAATGAGCAGTTCTTC
TRBJ1-5,TRBV29-1,.,CSVSGQNQPQHF,TGCAGCGTTAGTGGACAGAATCAGCCCCAGCATTTT
TRBJ2-7,TRBV6-5,.,CASRRNNEQYF,TGTGCCAGCAGGCGAAATAACGAGCAGTACTTC
TRBJ1-5,TRBV6-1,.,CASSASWQNNQPQHF,TGTGCCAGCAGTGCTTCGTGGCAGAACAATCAGCCCCAGCATTTT
TRBJ1-3,TRBV6-5,.,CASSPRDIGDTIYF,TGTGCCAGCAGTCCCCGGGACATCGGAGACACCATATATTTT
TRBJ1-4,TRBV6-6,TRBD1,CASGTADEKLFF,TGTGCCAGTGGGACAGCCGATGAAAAACTGTTTTTT
TRBJ2-5,TRBV1,.,CTSSQTVLAAQETQYF,TGCACCAGCAGCCAAACCGTCCTAGCGGCCCAAGAGACCCAGTACTTC
TRBJ2-5,TRBV27,TRBD2,CASSKGLAGRNQETQYF,TGTGCCAGCAGTAAGGGACTAGCGGGCCGTAACCAAGAGACCCAGTACTTC